Sequencing of this TCR beta chain was carried out in a study of blood T cell repertoires in COVID-19. Repertoires were generated with immunoSEQ multiplex PCR, while TCRdb's copy carries only in-frame clones and drops some. The table records approximately 350,000 clones, 85% to 90% of them present only once. CDR3 length: 12 residues. Between the trimmed V and J ends, which lost 8 bases and 6 bases, there was a span of 10 bases. CDR1 is ENHRY and CDR2 is SYGVKD in the germline V gene. The receptor was derived from a man younger than 35 who had recovered from COVID-19. This chain joins TRBV10-3 and TRBJ2-2; D ambiguous. The sample comprised PBMCs or T cells enriched from blood (not recorded which). The CDR3, as DNA: TGTGCCATCTCCGAGGTCGCCGGGGAGCTGTTTTTT. Encoded protein: CAISEVAGELFF.